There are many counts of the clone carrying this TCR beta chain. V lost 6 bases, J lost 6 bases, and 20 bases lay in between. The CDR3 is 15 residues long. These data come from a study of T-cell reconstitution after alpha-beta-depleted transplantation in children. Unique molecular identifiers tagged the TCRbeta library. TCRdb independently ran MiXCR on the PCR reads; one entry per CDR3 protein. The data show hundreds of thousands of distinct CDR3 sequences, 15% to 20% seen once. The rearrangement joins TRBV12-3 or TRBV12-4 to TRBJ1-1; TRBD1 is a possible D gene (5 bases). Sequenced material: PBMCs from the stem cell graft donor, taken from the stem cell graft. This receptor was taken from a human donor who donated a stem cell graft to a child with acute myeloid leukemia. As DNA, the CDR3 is TGTGCCAGCAGCCTGAACAAGAACTGGGACGCTGAAGCTTTCTTT. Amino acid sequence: CASSLNKNWDAEAFF.